One sample yielded the 29 T cell receptor beta chains listed below, sequenced in a study of cytomegalovirus exposure and HLA in healthy donors. Some clones are missing from TCRdb's copy, which holds only in-frame ones; the method was immunoSEQ multiplex PCR. The sample shows approximately 59,000 clones, about 92% of them seen only once. Sequencing used PBMCs. Receptors originate from a woman between 18 and 29 years old in good health and CMV-seropositive.

The chain employs TRBV7-6 and TRBJ1-3; 9 bases map to TRBD1. CDR1 is SGHVS and CDR2 is FNYEAQ in the germline V gene. V lost 6 bases and J lost 0; bases outside the gene matches: 9. This CDR3 contains 17 residues. The CDR3 nucleotides are TGTGCCAGCAGTACACAGGGGGCCAGATTCTCTGGAAACACCATATATTTT. Translating it yields CASSTQGARFSGNTIYF.

In this sample, this clone turned up once. V gene TRBV27 combines with J gene TRBJ1-4, with D perhaps TRBD1 (5 bases). Germline V gene sequence: CDR1 MNHEY, CDR2 SMNVEV (reference sequence). This CDR3 comprises 12 residues. With 6 bases removed from V and 6 bases from J, the gap between germline ends came to 8 bases. The CDR3 here is CASRGGDEKLFF. The CDR3, as DNA: TGTGCCAGCAGGGGGGGGGATGAAAAACTGTTTTTT.

This clone showed up just a few times. The V and J genes are TRBV27 and TRBJ2-7; 8 bases line up with TRBD1. With 2 bases clipped from V and 7 bases from J, the junction kept 16 bases outside the gene matches. The CDR3 extends over 17 amino acids. Germline loops: CDR1 MNHEY, CDR2 SMNVEV (reference sequence). CDR3 amino acids: CASSLPRGRDWSGEQYF. DNA of the CDR3: TGTGCCAGCAGTTTACCCAGGGGGCGAGATTGGTCAGGAGAGCAGTACTTC.

The rearrangement joins TRBV27 to TRBJ2-7; no firm D call. The CDR3 runs to 13 residues. The germline V gene encodes CDR1 MNHEY and CDR2 SMNVEV (reference sequence). Trimming shortened V by 0 bases and J by 3 bases, and 6 bases separated the two germline ends. CDR3 amino acids: CASSLSERYEQYF. DNA of the CDR3: TGTGCCAGCAGTTTATCGGAGCGCTACGAGCAGTACTTC.

The rearrangement links TRBV2 to TRBJ1-2; 7 nucleotides align to TRBD1. J lost 4 bases, V lost 6 bases, and 8 bases had no gene match. The CDR3 is 14 residues long. Germline V lookup: CDR1 SNHLY, CDR2 FYNNEI. The CDR3 bases are TGTGCCAGCAGGGGGGACAGTTCCGGCTATGGCTACACCTTC. Its protein product is CASRGDSSGYGYTF.

The chain recombines TRBV4-1 with TRBJ2-1; D might be TRBD2 (6 bases). V lost 0 bases, J lost 0 bases, and 12 bases lay in between. This CDR3 region has 17 residues. Germline assignment: CDR1 MGHRA and CDR2 YSYEKL. The CDR3 DNA reads as TGCGCCAGCAGCCAAGATAGCGGTGAGAGCTCCTACAATGAGCAGTTCTTC. Encoded protein: CASSQDSGESSYNEQFF.

The V call is TRBV20-1, the J call TRBJ2-1; D call uncertain. The CDR3 covers 11 residues. V lost 6 bases, J lost 4 bases, and 7 bases lay in between. Germline CDR1 and CDR2: DFQATT and SNEGSKA (reference sequence). CDR3 sequence: CSAGDYNEQFF. CDR3 bases: TGCAGTGCCGGTGATTACAATGAGCAGTTCTTC.

The chain recombines TRBV28 with TRBJ2-5; 12 bases agree with TRBD2. Germline assignment: CDR1 MDHEN and CDR2 SYDVKM. Trimming cost V 6 bases and J 7 bases; bases outside gene matches: 9. CDR3 length: 15 residues. CDR3 sequence: CASSQTSGGSRTQYF. The CDR3 DNA reads as TGTGCCAGCAGCCAAACTAGCGGGGGGTCCCGGACCCAGTACTTC.

The chain links TRBV28 to TRBJ1-3; D possibly corresponds to TRBD1 (5 bases). The CDR3 runs to 16 residues. Germline CDR1 MDHEN, CDR2 SYDVKM. Trimming took 3 bases from V and 0 from J, leaving 12 bases between them. The DNA for the CDR3 is TGTGCCAGCAGTTTTAATCGGGGGTTCTCTGGAAACACCATATATTTT. Translated, it gives CASSFNRGFSGNTIYF.

The chain has TRBV7-8 and TRBJ2-1; TRBD2 is a possible D gene (5 bases). Trimming removed 8 bases from V and 4 bases from J, with 18 bases in between. There are 15 residues in the CDR3. CDR1 and CDR2 (germline): SGHVS, FQNEAQ. CDR3 residues: CASGPAARAYNEQFF. The CDR3 nucleotides are TGTGCCAGCGGACCAGCAGCGAGGGCTTACAATGAGCAGTTCTTC.

V and J are TRBV19 and TRBJ2-7; perhaps TRBD2 as D (5 bases). Germline V gene sequence: CDR1 LNHDA, CDR2 SQIVND (reference sequence). The CDR3 has 15 amino acids. V lost 3 bases to trimming and J lost 6 bases, with 18 bases between them. CDR3 sequence: CASSMNWPKSGEQYF. The CDR3 nucleotides read TGTGCCAGTAGTATGAATTGGCCTAAAAGCGGCGAGCAGTACTTC.

This chain joins TRBV5-4 and TRBJ2-1; 7 bases align to TRBD1. There are 15 residues in the CDR3. Germline V gives CDR1 SGHNT, CDR2 YYREEE (reference sequence). The V segment lost 1 base and the J segment 4 bases; nucleotides outside the gene matches: 5. The CDR3 coding sequence is TGTGCCAGCAGCTTGCAACAGGGACAGTACAATGAGCAGTTCTTC. It is translated as CASSLQQGQYNEQFF.

J is TRBJ1-2 and V is TRBV13; D perhaps matches TRBD1 (6 bases). Trimming pared 3 bases from V and 7 bases from J, leaving 15 bases between. The V gene's germline CDR1 is PRHDT and CDR2 FYEKMQ (reference sequence). CDR3 length: 14 amino acids. CDR3 sequence reads: CASSLLKGVGGYTF. CDR3 nucleotides: TGTGCCAGCAGCTTGTTAAAGGGGGTCGGTGGCTACACCTTC. Filled out from reference TRBV13 and TRBJ1-2, the complete variable domain reads AAGVIQSPRHLIKEKRETATLKCYPIPRHDTVYWYQQGPGQDPQFLISFYEKMQSDKGSIPDRFSAQQFSDYHSELNMSSLELGDSALYFCASSLLKGVGGYTFGSGTRLTVV.

CDR3 sequence: CASSYGIGVASEAFF. The CDR3 DNA reads as TGTGCCAGCAGTTACGGAATAGGGGTCGCATCTGAAGCTTTCTTT. This sequence joins TRBV6-5 and TRBJ1-1; D is perhaps TRBD1 (5 bases). Germline V gene lookup returns CDR1 MNHEY and CDR2 SVGAGI. The CDR3 has 15 residues. Trimming removed 2 bases from V and 6 bases from J, with 16 bases in between.

DNA of the CDR3: TGTGCCAGCTCACCACAAGGAACAGCAGTTTACGAGCAGTACTTC. Protein product: CASSPQGTAVYEQYF. The chain couples TRBV18 to TRBJ2-7; D is unclear. Germline CDR1 is KGHSH and CDR2 is LQKENI. The CDR3 consists of 15 residues. V was shortened by 1 base and J by 4 bases, with 14 bases between the two germline ends.

V usage is TRBV18 and J usage is TRBJ2-7; 14 nucleotides match TRBD2. CDR3 size: 18 residues. The germline V gene encodes CDR1 KGHSH and CDR2 LQKENI. V gave up 2 bases and J gave up 6 bases; unmatched junction bases: 12. CDR3 region: CASSPIGLAGGPGLEQYF. CDR3 DNA sequence: TGTGCCAGCTCACCAATTGGACTAGCGGGGGGCCCCGGGCTCGAGCAGTACTTC.

The J gene is TRBJ2-7, the V gene TRBV19, with TRBD1 matching over 7 bases. Germline lookup yields CDR1 LNHDA and CDR2 SQIVND (reference sequence). The CDR3 has 13 residues. V shed 4 bases and J 6 bases; nucleotides not matched to a gene: 6. In DNA form, the CDR3 reads TGTGCCAGTAGTACCCGACAGGGTCCCGAGCAGTACTTC. The encoded protein is CASSTRQGPEQYF.

V usage is TRBV2 and J usage is TRBJ2-7, with no clear D. The germline V gene has CDR1 SNHLY and CDR2 FYNNEI. This CDR3 spans 13 amino acids. V was shortened by 7 bases and J by 0 bases, with 10 bases between the two germline ends. CDR3 nucleotide sequence: TGTGCCAGCAATTCCGCAGACTCCTACGAGCAGTACTTC. Protein: CASNSADSYEQYF. Based on the CDR3 plus reference TRBV2 and TRBJ2-7, the full variable domain is EPEVTQTPSHQVTQMGQEVILRCVPISNHLYFYWYRQILGQKVEFLVSFYNNEISEKSEIFDDQFSVERPDGSNFTLKIRSTKLEDSAMYFCASNSADSYEQYFGPGTRLTVT.

The chain links TRBV19 to TRBJ1-5, with 7 bases lining up with TRBD1. The CDR3 consists of 17 residues. CDR1 and CDR2 from the germline V gene are LNHDA and SQIVND (reference sequence). The ends lost 4 bases at V and 3 bases at J; junction bases unmatched: 12. CDR3 coding DNA: TGTGCCAGTAGTACTCAGGGGGATACAGGGATCAATCAGCCCCAGCATTTT. Translating gives CASSTQGDTGINQPQHF.

The V and J genes are TRBV5-1 and TRBJ2-7; D may be TRBD2 (6 bases). The V and J ends lost 5 bases and 5 bases respectively, with 17 bases between them. The CDR3 spans 14 residues. Per germline, CDR1 SGHRS and CDR2 YFSETQ. The chain's CDR3 is CASSPDTGGDEQYF. In DNA, the CDR3 is TGCGCCAGCAGTCCGGATACAGGAGGGGACGAGCAGTACTTC.

The gene calls are TRBV4-1 and TRBJ1-1, with D unclear. The germline CDR1 and CDR2 sequences are MGHRA and YSYEKL. The V end lost 2 bases, the J end lost 1 base, and 8 bases lay between the germline ends. The CDR3 has 14 residues. The CDR3 region is CASSQLNRNTEAFF. CDR3 DNA: TGCGCCAGCAGCCAATTAAACAGGAACACTGAAGCTTTCTTT.

The chain couples TRBV27 to TRBJ1-2, with 8 bases matching TRBD1. J gave up 4 bases and V 5 bases, and 6 bases lay outside the gene matches. This CDR3 has 14 amino acids. Per germline, CDR1 MNHEY and CDR2 SMNVEV (reference sequence). For the CDR3, the DNA is TGTGCCAGCAGTCCAGGGGGCGCCAGCTATGGCTACACCTTC. Protein product: CASSPGGASYGYTF.

The V gene is TRBV6-1, the J gene TRBJ1-2, with D possibly being TRBD1 (5 bases). V lost 3 bases and J 4 bases, leaving 15 bases between the germline ends. The CDR3 loop spans 15 amino acids. CDR1 is MNHNS and CDR2 is SASEGT in the germline V gene. This chain's CDR3 is CASSEGGEVSYGYTF. CDR3 DNA: TGTGCCAGCAGTGAGGGAGGGGAGGTCAGCTATGGCTACACCTTC.

The J gene is TRBJ2-1, the V gene TRBV29-1, with D possibly matching TRBD1 (5 bases). This CDR3 comprises 15 residues. Germline CDR1 is SQVTM and CDR2 is ANQGSEA. The V end was cut by 3 bases, the J end by 2 bases, with 14 bases between. This CDR3 is CSVEPGQGAYNEQFF. The CDR3 DNA sequence: TGCAGCGTTGAGCCAGGTCAGGGCGCCTACAATGAGCAGTTCTTC.

The V call is TRBV6-6, the J call TRBJ2-5, with D uncertain. V was cut by 10 bases and J by 2 bases, with 14 bases left in between. CDR1 is MNHNY and CDR2 is SVGAGI in the germline V gene (reference sequence). The CDR3 length is 13 residues. This CDR3 reads CATAIEVQETQYF. The CDR3 bases are TGTGCCACAGCGATCGAAGTTCAAGAGACCCAGTACTTC.

The table lists this clone with a count of one. The chain links TRBV19 to TRBJ1-2; 12 bases line up with TRBD1. The CDR3 runs to 16 residues. V was pared by 3 bases and J by 6 bases, with 8 bases of the junction left unmatched. In germline, CDR1 is LNHDA, CDR2 SQIVND (reference sequence). The CDR3 DNA follows: TGTGCCAGTAGTATTTTTTACCGGGACAGGGGGCATGGCTACACCTTC. This translates into CASSIFYRDRGHGYTF.

This rearrangement joins TRBV5-1 to TRBJ2-5, with 7 bases aligning to TRBD2. This CDR3 spans 16 amino acids. J was trimmed by 0 bases and V by 1 base; bases with no gene match: 6. From germline, CDR1 is SGHRS and CDR2 YFSETQ. The CDR3 sequence: CASSLPRLADQETQYF. The CDR3 nucleotides are TGCGCCAGCAGCTTGCCCCGACTAGCAGACCAAGAGACCCAGTACTTC.

V and J are TRBV7-9 and TRBJ1-2; possibly TRBD1 for D (6 bases). Germline assignment: CDR1 SEHNR and CDR2 FQNEAQ (reference sequence). The V end was cut by 5 bases, the J end by 4 bases, with 23 bases between. The CDR3 extends over 17 amino acids. In DNA, the CDR3 is TGTGCCAGCAGCCCGACGGGGGGCGCGGGGGTCCTCTATGGCTACACCTTC. Translated, it gives CASSPTGGAGVLYGYTF. The full variable domain, rest sourced from reference TRBV7-9 and TRBJ1-2, is DTGVSQNPRHKITKRGQNVTFRCDPISEHNRLYWYRQTLGQGPEFLTYFQNEAQLEKSRLLSDRFSAERPKGSFSTLEIQRTEQGDSAMYLCASSPTGGAGVLYGYTFGSGTRLTVV.

J is TRBJ2-4 and V is TRBV7-9, with D perhaps TRBD1 (6 bases). This CDR3 is built from 16 residues. Germline assignment: CDR1 SEHNR and CDR2 FQNEAQ (reference sequence). The V end was cut by 4 bases, the J end by 1 base, with 14 bases between. DNA for the CDR3: TGTGCCAGCAGCTCACAGGGAGAGGCGGCCAAAAACATTCAGTACTTC. It translates to CASSSQGEAAKNIQYF.